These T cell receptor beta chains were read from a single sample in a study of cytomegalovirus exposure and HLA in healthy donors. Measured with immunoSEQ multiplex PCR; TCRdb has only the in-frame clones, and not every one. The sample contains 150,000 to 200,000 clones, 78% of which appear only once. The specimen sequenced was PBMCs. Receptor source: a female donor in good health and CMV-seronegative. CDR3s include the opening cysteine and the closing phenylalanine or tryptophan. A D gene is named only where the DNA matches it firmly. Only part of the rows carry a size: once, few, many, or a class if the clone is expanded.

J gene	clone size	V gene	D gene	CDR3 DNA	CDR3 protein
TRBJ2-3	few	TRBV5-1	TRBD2	TGCGCCAGCAGCTTGGCCAAGACTAGCGGGGGGGGCACAGATACGCAGTATTTT	CASSLAKTSGGGTDTQYF
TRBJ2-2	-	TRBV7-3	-	TGTGCCAGCAGCTTTGTGACAGGGAACACCGGGGAGCTGTTTTTT	CASSFVTGNTGELFF
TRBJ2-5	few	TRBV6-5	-	TGTGCCAGCAGGGACACCGGGTCCCTTGGCCAGACCCAGTACTTC	CASRDTGSLGQTQYF
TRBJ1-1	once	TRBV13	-	TGTGCCAGCAGCTTAGGTCAGGTGAACACTGAAGCTTTCTTT	CASSLGQVNTEAFF
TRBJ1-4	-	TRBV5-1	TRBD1	TGCGCCAGCACCCGACAGGGGGCATTAGGGAATGAAAAACTGTTTTTT	CASTRQGALGNEKLFF
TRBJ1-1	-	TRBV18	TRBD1	TGTGCCAGCTCCCTTGGGACAGCCGTCACTGAAGCTTTCTTT	CASSLGTAVTEAFF
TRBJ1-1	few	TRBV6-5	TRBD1	TGTGCCAGCAGTTCCGGGACAGGGGACACTGAAGCTTTCTTT	CASSSGTGDTEAFF
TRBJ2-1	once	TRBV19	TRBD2	TGTGCCAGTAGTCGGGAGGACTCACCCTACAATGAGCAGTTCTTC	CASSREDSPYNEQFF
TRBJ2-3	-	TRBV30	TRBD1	TGTGCCTGGAGTGTCGGGACAGCAAACACAGATACGCAGTATTTT	CAWSVGTANTDTQYF
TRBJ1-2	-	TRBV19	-	TGTGCCAGTAGTTTCAGGACAGACTATGGCTACACCTTC	CASSFRTDYGYTF
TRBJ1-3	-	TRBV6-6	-	TGTGCCAGCAGTTCAGGATTCTCTGGAAACACCATATATTTT	CASSSGFSGNTIYF
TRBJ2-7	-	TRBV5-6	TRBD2	TGTGCCAGCAGCTTGGGGACTAGCGCCTACGAGCAGTACTTC	CASSLGTSAYEQYF
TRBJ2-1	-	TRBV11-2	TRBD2	TGTGCCAGCAGCTCAGGGACTAGCGGGCTCCCGCAGTTCTTC	CASSSGTSGLPQFF
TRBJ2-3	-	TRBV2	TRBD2	TGTGCCAGCAAAGGTTTAGCGGGGGCCCAGGATACGCAGTATTTT	CASKGLAGAQDTQYF
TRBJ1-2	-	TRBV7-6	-	TGTGCCAGCAGCTTAGCTCCAGGGATGGAAGATGGCTACACCTTC	CASSLAPGMEDGYTF
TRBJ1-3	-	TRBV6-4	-	TGTGCCAGCAGTGACGCGTCCATCCACTCTGGAAACACCATATATTTT	CASSDASIHSGNTIYF
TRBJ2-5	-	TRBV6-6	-	TGTGCCAGCAGCACCGGAGGCCCCGGAGAGACCCAGTACTTC	CASSTGGPGETQYF
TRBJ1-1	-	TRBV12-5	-	TGTGCTAGTGCCCCAAGGACAGAGTCCATGAACACTGAAGCTTTCTTT	CASAPRTESMNTEAFF
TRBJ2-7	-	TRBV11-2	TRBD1	TGTGCCAGCAGCCGGGCCGGGACAGGGAGTACCTACGAGCAGTACTTC	CASSRAGTGSTYEQYF
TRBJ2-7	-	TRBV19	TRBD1	TGTGCCAGTAGTTGGGGGGGAACCGACAGGGGGCAAGTAAGCGAGCAGTACTTC	CASSWGGTDRGQVSEQYF
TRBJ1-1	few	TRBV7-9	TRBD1	TGTTCCAGCAGCTATACAGGGGCTGGCCGCCTGGACACTGAAGCTTTCTTT	CSSSYTGAGRLDTEAFF
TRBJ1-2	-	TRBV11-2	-	TGTGCCAGCAGACCGGGACGGGACACTAACTATGGCTACACCTTC	CASRPGRDTNYGYTF
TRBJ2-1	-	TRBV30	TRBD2	TGTGCCTGGAGTAGGTTAGCGGGATTGGATGAGCAGTTCTTC	CAWSRLAGLDEQFF
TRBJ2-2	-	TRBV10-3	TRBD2	TGTGCCATCAGTGACTCGGGACTAGCGGGGGCCGGGGAGCTGTTTTTT	CAISDSGLAGAGELFF
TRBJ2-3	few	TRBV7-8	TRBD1	TGTGCCAGCAGCCAAACCTGGACAGGCCACACAGATACGCAGTATTTT	CASSQTWTGHTDTQYF
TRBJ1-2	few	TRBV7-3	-	TGTGCCAGCAGCTTAACCCCCCGAGGTGACTATGGCTACACCTTC	CASSLTPRGDYGYTF
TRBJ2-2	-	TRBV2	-	TGTGCCAGCAGTGAATGGAGGGCCACCGGGGAGCTGTTTTTT	CASSEWRATGELFF
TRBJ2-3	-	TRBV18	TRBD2	TGTGCCAGCTCACCACCTTCGGGAGGAAGGGAAGATACGCAGTATTTT	CASSPPSGGREDTQYF
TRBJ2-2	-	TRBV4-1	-	TGCGCCAGCAGCCAAGTGGTAGGAGACACCGGGGAGCTGTTTTTT	CASSQVVGDTGELFF